Listed below are T cell receptor beta chains from one sample, sequenced in a study of metastatic and nonmetastatic thyroid tumors. TCRdb recomputed clones from the PCR reads via MiXCR. The sample includes around 10,000 clones, 12% of them seen just once. The sequenced material came from blood. Source of these receptors: a female donor with papillary thyroid cancer or a benign thyroid nodule (not recorded which). Some clones in this sample may be carry-over from other donors' samples. Both conserved end residues are part of each CDR3. Each record gives: clone size, J gene, V gene, D gene, CDR3 protein, CDR3 DNA. A D gene is named only where the DNA matches it firmly. A clone size is listed for some rows: how often the clone was seen (once, few, many), or a class if it is expanded.

clone_size: many
j_call: TRBJ1-2
v_call: TRBV4-1
d_call: NA
cdr3_aa: CASSQDPGGYGCTF
cdr3_nt: TGCGCCAGCAGCCAAGATCCGGGGGGCTATGGCTGCACCTTC

clone_size: NA
j_call: TRBJ1-1
v_call: TRBV15
d_call: NA
cdr3_aa: CATSREPGTGTEALF
cdr3_nt: TGTGCCACCAGCAGAGAACCTGGGACGGGGACTGAAGCTCTCTTT

clone_size: many
j_call: TRBJ2-1
v_call: TRBV7-6
d_call: NA
cdr3_aa: CASSPTGNEQFF
cdr3_nt: TGTGCCAGCAGCCCCACGGGGAATGAGCAGTTCTTC

clone_size: few
j_call: TRBJ2-7
v_call: TRBV3-1
d_call: NA
cdr3_aa: CASSPSGGEQYF
cdr3_nt: TGTGCCAGCAGCCCCTCTGGGGGCGAGCAGTACTTC

clone_size: many
j_call: TRBJ2-2
v_call: TRBV11-1
d_call: TRBD2
cdr3_aa: CASSLGASGREAGELFF
cdr3_nt: TGTGCCAGCAGCTTAGGGGCTAGCGGGAGAGAGGCCGGGGAGCTGTTTTTT

clone_size: many
j_call: TRBJ1-5
v_call: TRBV3-1
d_call: TRBD1
cdr3_aa: CASSPGGRGSNQPQHF
cdr3_nt: TGTGCCAGCAGCCCAGGGGGCAGAGGGAGCAATCAGCCCCAGCATTTT

clone_size: medium-sized
j_call: TRBJ2-7
v_call: TRBV6-5
d_call: TRBD1
cdr3_aa: CASSYITGGEQYF
cdr3_nt: TGTGCCAGCAGTTACATTACAGGGGGCGAGCAGTACTTC

clone_size: NA
j_call: TRBJ2-3
v_call: TRBV4-2
d_call: NA
cdr3_aa: CVSSLRRDSRTDTQYF
cdr3_nt: TGTGTCAGCAGCCTAAGGCGGGACTCCCGCACAGATACGCAGTATTTT

clone_size: many
j_call: TRBJ2-2
v_call: TRBV4-1
d_call: TRBD1
cdr3_aa: CASSQDRGLTGELFF
cdr3_nt: TGCGCCAGCAGCCAAGATAGGGGGCTCACCGGGGAGCTGTTTTTT

clone_size: many
j_call: TRBJ2-2
v_call: TRBV3-1
d_call: TRBD2
cdr3_aa: CASSRLAGGVPTGELFF
cdr3_nt: TGTGCCAGCAGTCGACTAGCCGGAGGGGTGCCCACCGGGGAGCTGTTTTTT

clone_size: few
j_call: TRBJ2-6
v_call: TRBV12-3/TRBV12-4
d_call: NA
cdr3_aa: CASSLALGSNVLTF
cdr3_nt: TGTGCCAGCAGTTTGGCTCTGGGCTCCAACGTTCTTACTTTC

clone_size: NA
j_call: TRBJ1-5
v_call: TRBV19
d_call: NA
cdr3_aa: CASIIDYTGLRNHPQHF
cdr3_nt: TGTGCCAGTATTATAGATTACACAGGGCTAAGAAATCATCCCCAGCATTTT

clone_size: many
j_call: TRBJ2-7
v_call: TRBV5-1
d_call: TRBD1
cdr3_aa: CASRRGRGPYEQYF
cdr3_nt: TGCGCCAGCAGGAGGGGGCGCGGGCCATACGAGCAGTACTTC

clone_size: few
j_call: TRBJ2-7
v_call: TRBV10-1
d_call: NA
cdr3_aa: CASSTSLEQYF
cdr3_nt: TGTGCCAGCAGTACGTCCCTCGAGCAGTACTTC

clone_size: few
j_call: TRBJ1-5
v_call: TRBV2
d_call: NA
cdr3_aa: CASSEIPAVQPYHF
cdr3_nt: TGTGCCAGCAGTGAAATTCCAGCCGTTCAGCCCTATCATTTT

clone_size: many
j_call: TRBJ2-5
v_call: TRBV4-1
d_call: NA
cdr3_aa: CASSHPAIQETQYF
cdr3_nt: TGCGCCAGCAGCCATCCAGCGATACAAGAGACCCAGTACTTC

clone_size: many
j_call: TRBJ1-5
v_call: TRBV18
d_call: TRBD1
cdr3_aa: CASSPTGSRNQPQHF
cdr3_nt: TGTGCCAGCTCACCGACAGGGTCGCGCAATCAGCCCCAGCATTTT

clone_size: few
j_call: TRBJ2-2
v_call: TRBV4-3
d_call: NA
cdr3_aa: CASSQAGSTGELFF
cdr3_nt: TGCGCCAGCAGCCAAGCAGGGTCCACCGGGGAGCTGTTTTTT

clone_size: many
j_call: TRBJ2-2
v_call: TRBV20-1
d_call: NA
cdr3_aa: CSARVQNTGELFF
cdr3_nt: TGCAGTGCTAGAGTACAGAACACCGGGGAGCTGTTTTTT

clone_size: NA
j_call: TRBJ1-5
v_call: TRBV7-2
d_call: TRBD1
cdr3_aa: CASSPQNRGEQPQHF
cdr3_nt: TGTGCCAGCAGCCCTCAGAACAGGGGAGAGCAGCCCCAGCATTTT

clone_size: NA
j_call: TRBJ2-7
v_call: TRBV3-1
d_call: TRBD2
cdr3_aa: CASSLGLADYEQYF
cdr3_nt: TGTGCCAGCAGCCTGGGACTAGCGGACTACGAGCAGTACTTC

clone_size: many
j_call: TRBJ2-4
v_call: TRBV11-1
d_call: NA
cdr3_aa: CASSPVLGAKNIQYF
cdr3_nt: TGTGCCAGCAGCCCCGTGCTGGGGGCCAAAAACATTCAGTACTTC

clone_size: many
j_call: TRBJ2-7
v_call: TRBV5-1
d_call: NA
cdr3_aa: CASRGGNEQYF
cdr3_nt: TGCGCCAGCCGAGGGGGGAACGAGCAGTACTTC

clone_size: NA
j_call: TRBJ2-7
v_call: TRBV10-1
d_call: NA
cdr3_aa: CASGYEQYF
cdr3_nt: TGCGCCAGTGGCTACGAGCAGTACTTC

clone_size: many
j_call: TRBJ1-4
v_call: TRBV6-1
d_call: NA
cdr3_aa: CASRSRGGNEKLFF
cdr3_nt: TGTGCCAGCAGAAGTCGCGGGGGGAATGAAAAACTGTTTTTT

clone_size: many
j_call: TRBJ1-1
v_call: TRBV11-1
d_call: NA
cdr3_aa: CASSSFSGILNTEAFF
cdr3_nt: TGTGCCAGCAGCTCGTTTTCTGGGATTTTGAACACTGAAGCTTTCTTT

clone_size: many
j_call: TRBJ2-2
v_call: TRBV20-1
d_call: NA
cdr3_aa: CSARDDTFTGELFF
cdr3_nt: TGCAGTGCTAGAGATGACACCTTCACCGGGGAGCTGTTTTTT

clone_size: many
j_call: TRBJ2-3
v_call: TRBV7-2
d_call: TRBD2
cdr3_aa: CASRPRTSGRGEDTQYF
cdr3_nt: TGTGCCAGCAGACCCCGGACTAGCGGGAGAGGGGAGGATACGCAGTATTTT

clone_size: medium-sized
j_call: TRBJ1-3
v_call: TRBV5-1
d_call: NA
cdr3_aa: CASSLVPPTGNTIYF
cdr3_nt: TGCGCCAGCAGCTTGGTGCCTCCAACGGGAAACACCATATATTTT

clone_size: many
j_call: TRBJ2-1
v_call: TRBV11-2
d_call: NA
cdr3_aa: CASSLGGPPNNEQFF
cdr3_nt: TGTGCCAGCAGCTTAGGGGGTCCCCCGAACAATGAGCAGTTCTTC

clone_size: many
j_call: TRBJ1-4
v_call: TRBV5-1
d_call: NA
cdr3_aa: CASSPGGGASEKLFF
cdr3_nt: TGCGCCAGCAGCCCGGGAGGGGGGGCCAGTGAAAAACTGTTTTTT

clone_size: many
j_call: TRBJ2-1
v_call: TRBV5-1
d_call: NA
cdr3_aa: CASSLGGGDEQFF
cdr3_nt: TGCGCCAGCAGCTTGGGAGGGGGAGACGAGCAGTTCTTC

clone_size: medium-sized
j_call: TRBJ1-2
v_call: TRBV6-2/TRBV6-3
d_call: NA
cdr3_aa: CASSAGRTSYGYTF
cdr3_nt: TGTGCCAGCAGTGCGGGACGGACTTCCTATGGCTACACCTTC

clone_size: many
j_call: TRBJ2-3
v_call: TRBV3-1
d_call: TRBD2
cdr3_aa: CASSPTGGYTDTQYF
cdr3_nt: TGTGCCAGCAGCCCAACCGGGGGGTACACAGATACGCAGTATTTT